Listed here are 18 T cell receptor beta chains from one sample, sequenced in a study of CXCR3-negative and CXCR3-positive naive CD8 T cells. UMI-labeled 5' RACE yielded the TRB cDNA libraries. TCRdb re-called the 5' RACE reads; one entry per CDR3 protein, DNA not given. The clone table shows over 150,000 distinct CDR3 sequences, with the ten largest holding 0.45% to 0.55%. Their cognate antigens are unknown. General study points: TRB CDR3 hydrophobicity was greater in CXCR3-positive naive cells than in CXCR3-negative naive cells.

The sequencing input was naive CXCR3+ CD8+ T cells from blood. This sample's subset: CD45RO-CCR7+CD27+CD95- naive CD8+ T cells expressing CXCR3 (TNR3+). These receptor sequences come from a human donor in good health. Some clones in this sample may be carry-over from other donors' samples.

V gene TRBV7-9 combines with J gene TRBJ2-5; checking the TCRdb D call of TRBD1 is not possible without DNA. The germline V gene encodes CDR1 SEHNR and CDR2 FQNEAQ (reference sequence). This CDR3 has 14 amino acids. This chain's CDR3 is CASSLGDDLETQYF.

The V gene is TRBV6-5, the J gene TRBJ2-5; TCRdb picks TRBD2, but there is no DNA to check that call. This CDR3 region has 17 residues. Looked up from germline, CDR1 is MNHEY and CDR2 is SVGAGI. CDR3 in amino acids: CASFLAGGVPYQETQYF.

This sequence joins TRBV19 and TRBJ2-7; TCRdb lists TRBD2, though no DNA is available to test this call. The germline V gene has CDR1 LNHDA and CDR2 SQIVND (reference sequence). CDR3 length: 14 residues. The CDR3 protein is CASSWTSDNYEQYF.

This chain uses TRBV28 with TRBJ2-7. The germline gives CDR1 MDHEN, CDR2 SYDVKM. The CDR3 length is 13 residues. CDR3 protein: CASSSRSSYEQYF.

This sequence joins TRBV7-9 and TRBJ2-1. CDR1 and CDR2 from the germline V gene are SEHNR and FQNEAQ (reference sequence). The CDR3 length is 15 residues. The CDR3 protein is CASSLGGFWVDEQFF.

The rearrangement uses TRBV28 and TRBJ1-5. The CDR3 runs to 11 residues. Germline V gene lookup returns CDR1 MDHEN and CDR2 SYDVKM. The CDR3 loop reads CASSYNQPQHF.

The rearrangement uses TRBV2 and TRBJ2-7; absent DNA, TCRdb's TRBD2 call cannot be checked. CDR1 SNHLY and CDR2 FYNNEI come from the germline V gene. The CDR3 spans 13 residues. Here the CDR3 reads CASTWTSSYEQYF.

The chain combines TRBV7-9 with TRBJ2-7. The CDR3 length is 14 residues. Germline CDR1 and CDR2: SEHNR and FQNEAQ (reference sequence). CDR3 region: CASSLDGFSYEQYF.

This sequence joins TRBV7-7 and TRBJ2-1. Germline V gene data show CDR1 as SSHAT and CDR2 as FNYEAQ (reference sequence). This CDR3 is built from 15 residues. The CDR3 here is CASSPILESYNEQFF.

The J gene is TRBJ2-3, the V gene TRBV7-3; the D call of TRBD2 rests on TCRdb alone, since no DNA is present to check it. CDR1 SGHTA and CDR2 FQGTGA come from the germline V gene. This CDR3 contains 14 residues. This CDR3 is CASSVGGGADTQYF.

CDR3 sequence reads: CASSGRLASTDTQYF. This sequence joins TRBV12-3 or TRBV12-4 and TRBJ2-3; as DNA is missing, the TRBD2 call by TCRdb cannot be tested. CDR3 length: 15 amino acids.

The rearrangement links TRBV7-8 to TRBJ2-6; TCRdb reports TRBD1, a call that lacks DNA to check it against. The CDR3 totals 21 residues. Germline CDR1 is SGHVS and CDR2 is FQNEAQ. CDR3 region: CASSPRLISGTQLGWANVLTF.

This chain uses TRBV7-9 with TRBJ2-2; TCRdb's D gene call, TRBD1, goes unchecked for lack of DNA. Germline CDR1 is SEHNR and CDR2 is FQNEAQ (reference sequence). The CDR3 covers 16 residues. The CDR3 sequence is CASSSRDSRNTGELFF.

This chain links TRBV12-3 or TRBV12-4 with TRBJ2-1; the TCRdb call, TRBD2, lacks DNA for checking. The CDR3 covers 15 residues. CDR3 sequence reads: CASSSWLATYNEQFF.

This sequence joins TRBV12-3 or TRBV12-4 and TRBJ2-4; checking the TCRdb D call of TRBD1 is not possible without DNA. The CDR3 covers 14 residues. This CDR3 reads CASSLTGVENIQYF.

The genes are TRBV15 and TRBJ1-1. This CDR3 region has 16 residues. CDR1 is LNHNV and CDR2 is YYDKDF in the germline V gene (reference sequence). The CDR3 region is CATSRDLGPWDTEAFF.

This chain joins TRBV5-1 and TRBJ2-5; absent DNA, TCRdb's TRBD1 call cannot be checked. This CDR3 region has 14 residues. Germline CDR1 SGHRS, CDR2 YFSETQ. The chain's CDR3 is CASSTGTYQETQYF.

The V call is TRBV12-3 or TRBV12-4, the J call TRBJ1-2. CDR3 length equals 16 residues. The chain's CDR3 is CASSLSRGDLRSGYTF.